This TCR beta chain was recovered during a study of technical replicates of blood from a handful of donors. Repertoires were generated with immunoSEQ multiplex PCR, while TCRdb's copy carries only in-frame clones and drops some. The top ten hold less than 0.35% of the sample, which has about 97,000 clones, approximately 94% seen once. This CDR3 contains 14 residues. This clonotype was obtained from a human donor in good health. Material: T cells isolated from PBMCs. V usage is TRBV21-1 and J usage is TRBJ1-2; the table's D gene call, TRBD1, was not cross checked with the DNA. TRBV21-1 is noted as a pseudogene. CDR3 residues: CASSKKGQGHGYTF. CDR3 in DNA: TGTGCCAGCAGCAAAAAGGGACAGGGTCATGGCTACACCTTC.